The 24 T cell receptor beta chains in this list originate from one sample, sequenced in a study of blood T cell repertoires in COVID-19. Generated by immunoSEQ multiplex PCR, the TCRdb table keeps only in-frame clones and is missing some. The table has about 98,000 clones, roughly 86% seen once. Input material: peripheral blood. Source of these receptors: a man between 50 and 59 years old with acute or convalescent COVID-19.

V and J are TRBV10-2 and TRBJ2-7, with TRBD1 matching 9 bases. CDR3 size: 17 residues. V was pared by 5 bases and J by 3 bases, with 14 bases of the junction left unmatched. The V gene's germline CDR1 is WSHSY and CDR2 SAAADI. This CDR3 is CASSRQGGLAAIYEQYF. As DNA, the CDR3 is TGCGCCAGCAGTCGACAGGGGGGTCTAGCGGCTATCTACGAGCAGTACTTC.

J is TRBJ2-1 and V is TRBV6-1, with D perhaps TRBD2 (6 bases). Germline V gene lookup returns CDR1 MNHNS and CDR2 SASEGT. There are 14 residues in the CDR3. The ends were cut back, 3 bases at V and 8 bases at J, with 14 bases in the middle. The chain's CDR3 is CASSEMRDGDEQFF. CDR3 DNA: TGTGCCAGCAGTGAGATGCGGGACGGGGATGAGCAGTTCTTC.

This clone was picked up a small number of times. The chain combines TRBV6-5 with TRBJ1-3; maybe TRBD1 (6 bases). V lost 6 bases, J lost 0 bases, and 12 bases lay in between. This CDR3 contains 15 residues. Germline CDR1 is MNHEY and CDR2 is SVGAGI. DNA of the CDR3: TGTGCCAGCAGGCCAAGACAGGCCTCTGGAAACACCATATATTTT. It specifies CASRPRQASGNTIYF.

This rearrangement joins TRBV12-3 or TRBV12-4 to TRBJ1-2; 9 bases agree with TRBD1. The V and J ends lost 8 bases and 8 bases, in that order; junction bases with no gene match: 6. The CDR3 runs 12 residues. The CDR3 sequence is CASRDRAQGYTF. CDR3 coding DNA: TGTGCCAGCCGGGACAGGGCGCAAGGCTACACCTTC.

The chain links TRBV15 to TRBJ1-5, with no clear D. Looked up from germline, CDR1 is LNHNV and CDR2 is YYDKDF (reference sequence). V was cut by 2 bases and J by 8 bases, with 13 bases left in between. The CDR3 consists of 14 residues. The CDR3 DNA reads as TGTGCCACCAGCAGATCCTCTCAGAGGGAGCCCCAGCATTTT. The encoded protein is CATSRSSQREPQHF.

This clone has just one count. The chain couples TRBV19 to TRBJ2-4; the match to TRBD2 covers 13 bases. With V trimmed by 6 bases and J by 0 bases, 5 bases remained unmatched. CDR1 LNHDA and CDR2 SQIVND come from the germline V gene (reference sequence). CDR3 length: 17 residues. CDR3 DNA: TGTGCCAGTAGCGGGACTAGCGGGATTTTAGCCAAAAACATTCAGTACTTC. Amino acid sequence: CASSGTSGILAKNIQYF.

This chain links TRBV7-9 with TRBJ1-2; TRBD1 agrees at 11 bases. The CDR3 runs 14 residues. V trimming: 5 bases; J trimming: 4 bases; junction bases outside the gene matches: 3. Germline CDR1 and CDR2: SEHNR and FQNEAQ (reference sequence). The CDR3 here is CASSPGTGGYGYTF. In nucleotides, the CDR3 is TGTGCCAGCAGCCCTGGGACAGGGGGCTATGGCTACACCTTC.

The chain has TRBV7-8 and TRBJ1-1; the match to TRBD1 covers 8 bases. The germline CDR1 and CDR2 sequences are SGHVS and FQNEAQ. The ends lost 4 bases at V and 5 bases at J; junction bases unmatched: 6. The CDR3 runs 14 residues. CDR3 nucleotide sequence: TGTGCCAGCAGCTCCCTGGACAGGGTGACTGAAGCTTTCTTT. This translates into CASSSLDRVTEAFF.

The chain carries TRBV18 and TRBJ2-7; 11 bases line up with TRBD1. The junction had 2 bases not matched to a gene; V was cut back by 4 bases and J by 6 bases. The CDR3 has 13 residues. CDR1 and CDR2 from the germline V gene are KGHSH and LQKENI. The CDR3: CASSRGTGGEQYF. The CDR3 DNA sequence: TGTGCCAGCTCACGCGGGACAGGGGGCGAGCAGTACTTC.

V usage is TRBV11-1 and J usage is TRBJ2-2; 10 bases line up with TRBD2. The V gene end was trimmed by 3 bases and the J gene end by 10 bases; junction bases not matched to a gene: 11. This CDR3 is 16 amino acids long. Per the germline V gene, CDR1 is SGHAT and CDR2 is FQDESV (reference sequence). The CDR3 protein is CASSFLSLAGVEELFF. In DNA form, the CDR3 reads TGTGCCAGCAGCTTCCTCTCCCTAGCGGGAGTTGAGGAGCTGTTTTTT.

The chain has TRBV18 and TRBJ2-5; 15 bases agree with TRBD2. The trim removed 6 bases at V and 4 bases at J, leaving 9 bases unmatched. Germline CDR1 KGHSH, CDR2 LQKENI. The CDR3 extends over 17 amino acids. CDR3 amino acids: CASSEPGLAGGGETQYF. The DNA of the CDR3 is TGTGCCAGCTCGGAACCGGGACTAGCGGGAGGAGGAGAGACCCAGTACTTC.

J is TRBJ2-1 and V is TRBV2, with 7 nucleotides matching TRBD2. The CDR3 totals 14 residues. Germline V gives CDR1 SNHLY, CDR2 FYNNEI. V lost 3 bases to trimming and J lost 6 bases; unmatched junction nucleotides: 5. CDR3 sequence (DNA): TGTGCCAGCAGTGAGGCGGGAGTGGGCAATGAGCAGTTCTTC. Its translation: CASSEAGVGNEQFF.

The rearrangement uses TRBV19 and TRBJ2-3, with D maybe TRBD2 (6 bases). The CDR3 sequence is 14 residues long. The germline gives CDR1 LNHDA, CDR2 SQIVND (reference sequence). V was shortened by 6 bases and J by 2 bases, with 12 bases between the two germline ends. The CDR3 DNA reads TGTGCCAGTAGCTCAGCGGGTTCCACAGATACGCAGTATTTT. Residues: CASSSAGSTDTQYF.

V and J are TRBV12-3 or TRBV12-4 and TRBJ2-2; D remains unclear. V was cut by 3 bases and J by 5 bases, with 7 bases left in between. CDR3 length equals 13 residues. The CDR3 loop reads CASSFRMTGELFF. The CDR3 DNA sequence: TGTGCCAGCAGTTTCAGAATGACCGGGGAGCTGTTTTTT.

In this sample, this clone turned up once. This chain's CDR3 is CASTKFSLGQDEKLFF. Here the CDR3 DNA reads TGTGCCAGCACCAAATTTTCTTTAGGACAGGATGAAAAACTGTTTTTT. The chain combines TRBV7-9 with TRBJ1-4, with TRBD1 identical over 7 bases. From germline, CDR1 is SEHNR and CDR2 FQNEAQ (reference sequence). The CDR3 is 16 amino acids. Unmatched junction bases numbered 14, after V lost 7 bases and J lost 6 bases.

The rearrangement links TRBV10-3 to TRBJ2-1; TRBD2 matches at 14 bases. The CDR3 spans 15 residues. Germline V gives CDR1 ENHRY, CDR2 SYGVKD. Trimming removed 6 bases from V and 9 bases from J; junction bases left unmatched: 7. This CDR3 is CAISGTSGSGAEQFF. The CDR3 DNA follows: TGTGCCATCAGCGGGACTAGCGGGAGCGGGGCTGAGCAGTTCTTC.

This clone was detected once. This chain links TRBV9 with TRBJ2-7; TRBD2 agrees at 11 bases. The V gene's germline CDR1 is SGDLS and CDR2 YYNGEE. The CDR3 totals 16 residues. With 0 bases clipped from V and 7 bases from J, the junction kept 9 bases outside the gene matches. Here the CDR3 reads CASSVGLAGGLGEQYF. In DNA, the CDR3 is TGTGCCAGCAGCGTAGGCCTAGCGGGAGGTCTGGGGGAGCAGTACTTC. Full variable domain (remainder filled in from reference TRBV9 and TRBJ2-7): DSGVTQTPKHLITATGQRVTLRCSPRSGDLSVYWYQQSLDQGLQFLIQYYNGEERAKGNILERFSAQQFPDLHSELNLSSLELGDSALYFCASSVGLAGGLGEQYFGPGTRLTVT.

The chain uses TRBV5-4 and TRBJ2-3; the D gene is possibly TRBD2 (6 bases). Germline loops: CDR1 SGHNT, CDR2 YYREEE (reference sequence). V was trimmed by 4 bases and J by 4 bases, leaving 13 bases between them. The CDR3 spans 14 residues. This CDR3 reads CASSPKGGADTQYF. CDR3 in DNA: TGTGCCAGCAGCCCAAAGGGCGGGGCAGATACGCAGTATTTT.

V is TRBV27 and J is TRBJ2-7, with 10 bases matching TRBD2. The CDR3 is 15 residues long. Germline CDR1 is MNHEY and CDR2 is SMNVEV (reference sequence). J was trimmed by 3 bases and V by 6 bases; bases with no gene match: 8. CDR3 sequence: CASSELAGTLYEQYF. CDR3 sequence (DNA): TGTGCCAGCAGCGAACTAGCGGGAACTCTCTACGAGCAGTACTTC.

This chain uses TRBV7-2 with TRBJ1-2; TRBD1 agrees at 7 bases. Looked up from germline, CDR1 is SGHTA and CDR2 is FQGNSA. There are 15 residues in the CDR3. Trimming removed 5 bases from V and 2 bases from J; junction bases left unmatched: 8. This CDR3 is CASSPRTGSNYGYTF. The CDR3 DNA reads TGTGCCAGCAGCCCACGGACAGGATCAAACTATGGCTACACCTTC.

The DNA of the CDR3 is TGTGCCAGCAGTTATGAGGTCAGCACAGATACGCAGTATTTT. It encodes CASSYEVSTDTQYF. V usage is TRBV6-5 and J usage is TRBJ2-3; D is uncertain. Germline V gene lookup returns CDR1 MNHEY and CDR2 SVGAGI. The CDR3 is made up of 14 amino acids. V shed 3 bases and J shed 0 bases, with 7 bases lying between them.

CDR3 sequence (DNA): TGTGCCAGCAAAGGGGGTGGGGATCAGCCCCAGCATTTT. It is translated as CASKGGGDQPQHF. The rearrangement uses TRBV2 and TRBJ1-5, with a weak D call TRBD1 (6 bases). This CDR3 region has 13 residues. Germline V gives CDR1 SNHLY, CDR2 FYNNEI. V was shortened by 7 bases and J by 5 bases, with 12 bases between the two germline ends.

The chain employs TRBV11-2 and TRBJ1-2; the D gene is possibly TRBD1 (5 bases). The V gene's germline CDR1 is SGHAT and CDR2 FQNNGV. The CDR3 runs 16 residues. Between the trimmed V and J ends, which lost 3 bases and 3 bases, there was a span of 17 bases. CDR3 DNA: TGTGCCAGCAGCTTTGGGCCGACAGCCCTCGACTATGGCTACACCTTC. It specifies CASSFGPTALDYGYTF.

The chain is built from TRBV5-1 and TRBJ1-2; TRBD1 matches at 7 bases. V lost 2 bases to trimming and J lost 5 bases; unmatched junction nucleotides: 6. CDR1 SGHRS and CDR2 YFSETQ come from the germline V gene. The CDR3 consists of 14 residues. This chain's CDR3 is CASSLEQGKYGYTF. The CDR3 nucleotides are TGCGCCAGCAGCTTAGAACAGGGGAAGTATGGCTACACCTTC.